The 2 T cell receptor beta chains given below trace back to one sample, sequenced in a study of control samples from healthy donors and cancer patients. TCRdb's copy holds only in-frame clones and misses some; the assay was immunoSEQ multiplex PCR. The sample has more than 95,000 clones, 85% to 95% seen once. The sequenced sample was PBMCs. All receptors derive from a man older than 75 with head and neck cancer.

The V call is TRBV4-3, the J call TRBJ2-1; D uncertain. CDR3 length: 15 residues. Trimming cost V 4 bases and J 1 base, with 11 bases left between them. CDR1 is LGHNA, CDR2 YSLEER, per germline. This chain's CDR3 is CASSRIGRSYNEQFF. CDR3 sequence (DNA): TGCGCCAGCAGCCGGATAGGAAGGTCCTACAATGAGCAGTTCTTC.

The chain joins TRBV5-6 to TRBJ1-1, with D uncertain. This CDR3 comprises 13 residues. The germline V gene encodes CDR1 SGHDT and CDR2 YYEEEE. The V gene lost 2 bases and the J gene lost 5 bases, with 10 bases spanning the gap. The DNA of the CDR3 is TGTGCCAGCAGCTTCCACGGTGGTACTGAAGCTTTCTTT. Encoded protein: CASSFHGGTEAFF.